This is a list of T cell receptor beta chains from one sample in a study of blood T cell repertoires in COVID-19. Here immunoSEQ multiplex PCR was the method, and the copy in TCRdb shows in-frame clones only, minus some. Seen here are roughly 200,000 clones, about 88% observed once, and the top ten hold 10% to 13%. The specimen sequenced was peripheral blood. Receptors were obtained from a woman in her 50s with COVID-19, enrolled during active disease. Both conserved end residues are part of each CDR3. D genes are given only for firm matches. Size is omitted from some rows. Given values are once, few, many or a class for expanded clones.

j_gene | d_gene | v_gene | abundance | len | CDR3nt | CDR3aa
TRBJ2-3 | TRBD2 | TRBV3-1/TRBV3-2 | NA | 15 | TGTGCCAGCAGACTAGCGGGGGGCGGCACAGATACGCAGTATTTT | CASRLAGGGTDTQYF
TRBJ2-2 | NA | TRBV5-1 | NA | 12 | TGCGCCAGCAGCCAAAACACCGGGGAGCTGTTTTTT | CASSQNTGELFF
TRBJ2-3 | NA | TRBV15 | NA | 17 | TGTGCCACCAGCAGAGGTCCAGGTGCCCTCCGCACAGATACGCAGTATTTT | CATSRGPGALRTDTQYF
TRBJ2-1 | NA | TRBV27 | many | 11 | TGTGCCAGCAACTTTGGGGGGGAGCAGTTCTTC | CASNFGGEQFF
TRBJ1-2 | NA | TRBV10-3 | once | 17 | TGTGCCATCAGTGATAGTTTCCTGGACAAAGCTAACTATGGCTACACCTTC | CAISDSFLDKANYGYTF
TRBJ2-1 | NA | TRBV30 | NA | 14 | TGTGCCTGGAGCGTAGCAACAATGTTGGATGAGCAGTTCTTC | CAWSVATMLDEQFF
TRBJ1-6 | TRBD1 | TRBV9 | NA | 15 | TGTGCCAGCAGCGTAGAACAGGGGTATAATTCACCCCTCCACTTT | CASSVEQGYNSPLHF
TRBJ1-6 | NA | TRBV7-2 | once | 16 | TGTGCCAGCAGCCCCGCGACAGGCCGGGCCATTTCACCCCTCCACTTT | CASSPATGRAISPLHF
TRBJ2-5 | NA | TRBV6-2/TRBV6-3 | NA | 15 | TGTGCCAGCAGTTATTCGCTCCCAAGAGGAGAGACCCAGTACTTC | CASSYSLPRGETQYF
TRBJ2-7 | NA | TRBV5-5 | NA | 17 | TGTGCCAGCAGCTTTAGGGCGGGGGCGGCGATGGCTTACGAGCAGTACTTC | CASSFRAGAAMAYEQYF
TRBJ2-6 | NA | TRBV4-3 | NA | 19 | TGCGCCAGCAGCCAAGTGGACAGATGGGACCTCTCTGGGGCCAACGTCCTGACTTTC | CASSQVDRWDLSGANVLTF
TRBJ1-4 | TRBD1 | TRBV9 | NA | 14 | TGTGCCAGCAGCCCGAGGACAGGGGACGAAAAACTGTTTTTT | CASSPRTGDEKLFF
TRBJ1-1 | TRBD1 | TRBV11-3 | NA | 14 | TGTGCCAGCAGGAAAAGGGGGCTGCGGACTGAAGCTTTCTTT | CASRKRGLRTEAFF
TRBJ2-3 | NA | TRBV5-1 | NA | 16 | TGCGCCAGCAGCTTCCTCGACCGGGACAACGGGGATACGCAGTATTTT | CASSFLDRDNGDTQYF
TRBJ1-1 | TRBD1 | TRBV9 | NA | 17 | TGTGCCAGCAGCGCAAAGGGACAGAAGCCTTTGAACACTGAAGCTTTCTTT | CASSAKGQKPLNTEAFF
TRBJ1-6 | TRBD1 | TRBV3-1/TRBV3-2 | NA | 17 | TGTGCCAGCAGCCAACCTCAAACAGGGGCAGGGAGTTCACCCCTCCACTTT | CASSQPQTGAGSSPLHF
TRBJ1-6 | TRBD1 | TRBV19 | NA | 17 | TGTGCCAGTAGTATACAACGCGGGGGGACAGCGAATTCACCCCTCCACTTT | CASSIQRGGTANSPLHF
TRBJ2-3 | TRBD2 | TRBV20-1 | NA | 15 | TGCAGTGCTAGTCCCCGGCGGGGGGGCACAGATACGCAGTATTTT | CSASPRRGGTDTQYF
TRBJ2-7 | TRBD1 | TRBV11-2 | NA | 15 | TGTGCCAGCAGCCCCAGGACAGGGGTTACCTACGAGCAGTACTTC | CASSPRTGVTYEQYF
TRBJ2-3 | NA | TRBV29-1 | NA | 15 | TGCAGCGCTCGTCGGGGTGGCCCCAGCACAGATACGCAGTATTTT | CSARRGGPSTDTQYF
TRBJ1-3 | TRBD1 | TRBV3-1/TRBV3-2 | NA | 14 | TGTGCCAGCAGAACCAGGGGGCCAGGAAACACCATATATTTT | CASRTRGPGNTIYF
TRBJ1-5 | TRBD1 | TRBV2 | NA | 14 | TGTGCCAGCAGAGGACAGGGTCAGGGTCAGCCCCAGCATTTT | CASRGQGQGQPQHF
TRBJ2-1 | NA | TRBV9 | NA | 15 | TGTGCCAGCAGCGTTGGGGCAGAAAGTTACAATGAGCAGTTCTTC | CASSVGAESYNEQFF
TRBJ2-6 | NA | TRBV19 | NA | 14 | TGTGCCAGTACCTCAGGGGTGGGGGCCAACGTCCTGACTTTC | CASTSGVGANVLTF
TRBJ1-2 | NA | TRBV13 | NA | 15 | TGTGCCAGCAGCCTCGGACAGCGGCCAAACTATGGCTACACCTTC | CASSLGQRPNYGYTF
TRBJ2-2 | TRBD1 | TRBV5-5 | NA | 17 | TGTGCCAGCAGCCTAGAGCCGGGACAGGGAAGAACCGGGGAGCTGTTTTTT | CASSLEPGQGRTGELFF
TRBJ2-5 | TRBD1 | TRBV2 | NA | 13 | TGTGCCAGCAGACGACAGGGGCCAGAGACCCAGTACTTC | CASRRQGPETQYF
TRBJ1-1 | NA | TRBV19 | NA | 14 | TGTGCCAGTAGTCAACAGGGATTGAACACTGAAGCTTTCTTT | CASSQQGLNTEAFF
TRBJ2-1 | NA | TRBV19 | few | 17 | TGTGCCAGTATGCAGGGGCAAGGATTAAGCTCCTACAATGAGCAGTTCTTC | CASMQGQGLSSYNEQFF
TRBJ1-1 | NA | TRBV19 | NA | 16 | TGTGCCAGTAGTGCCCGCAACGGACCTGGGAGCACTGAAGCTTTCTTT | CASSARNGPGSTEAFF